Presented here are 24 T cell receptor beta chains from one specimen sequenced in a study of breast tumors, draining lymph nodes, adjacent tissues. TCRdb ran MiXCR on the multiplex PCR reads and lists one entry per CDR3 protein. The sample lists about 21,000 distinct CDR3 sequences; roughly 50% were seen once. The sample comprised breast tumor tissue. These receptors came from a female donor with breast cancer. Some clones in this sample may be carry-over from other donors' samples.

The chain joins TRBV6-4 to TRBJ1-6, with D uncertain. The CDR3 extends over 12 amino acids. With 3 bases removed from V and 12 bases from J, the gap between germline ends came to 9 bases. The germline gives CDR1 MRHNA, CDR2 SNTAGT. The CDR3 sequence is CASSERTKPLHF. The CDR3 DNA reads as TGTGCCAGCAGTGAAAGGACTAAACCCCTCCACTTT.

The rearrangement links TRBV7-9 to TRBJ1-2, with D hard to call. Germline V CDR1 and CDR2: SEHNR, FQNEAQ (reference sequence). The CDR3 runs 14 residues. The V and J ends lost 6 bases and 0 bases respectively, with 11 bases between them. The DNA for the CDR3 is TGTGCCAGCAGACGCGATGTGTCTAACTATGGCTACACCTTC. It is translated as CASRRDVSNYGYTF.

The rearrangement links TRBV6-2 or TRBV6-3 to TRBJ2-3; 16 nucleotides align to TRBD2. From germline, CDR1 is MNHEY and CDR2 SVGEGT. Germline trimming cut 3 bases from V and 4 bases from J; bases unmatched to any gene: 4. This CDR3 has 17 amino acids. CDR3 amino acids: CASSYGTSGRGADTQYF. CDR3 DNA sequence: TGTGCCAGCAGTTATGGGACTAGCGGGAGGGGGGCAGATACGCAGTATTTT.

At least ten counts were recorded for this clonotype. The CDR3 region has the DNA TGTGCCAGCCGCAAGCAGGGACCGCCCAGGTTGTTTTTT. This translates into CASRKQGPPRLFF. The chain employs TRBV28 and TRBJ1-4, with a possible D match to TRBD1 (5 bases). The CDR3 covers 13 residues. Germline V gene data show CDR1 as MDHEN and CDR2 as SYDVKM. The V gene lost 8 bases and the J gene lost 15 bases, with 22 bases spanning the gap.

This clonotype occurred a few times. This chain uses TRBV7-8 with TRBJ2-7, with a tentative D call TRBD2 (5 bases). Trimming removed 1 base from V and 2 bases from J, with 6 bases in between. Looked up from germline, CDR1 is SGHVS and CDR2 is FQNEAQ. This CDR3 contains 13 residues. The CDR3 coding sequence is TGTGCCAGCAGCTTAGGAGGGCCCTACGAGCAGTACTTC. Translation gives CASSLGGPYEQYF.

The J gene is TRBJ2-2, the V gene TRBV4-1, with D unresolved. Germline lookup yields CDR1 MGHRA and CDR2 YSYEKL. The CDR3 consists of 13 residues. The V end was cut by 0 bases, the J end by 8 bases, with 7 bases between. The DNA of the CDR3 is TGCGCCAGCAGCCAAGATCGGGCAGGGGAGCTGTTTTTT. The encoded protein is CASSQDRAGELFF.

The chain combines TRBV2 with TRBJ2-1, with D possibly being TRBD1 or TRBD2 (5 bases each). CDR1 is SNHLY and CDR2 is FYNNEI in the germline V gene. The CDR3 has 15 residues. Deletions cut 4 bases from V and 0 bases from J, with 10 bases between. CDR3 nucleotide sequence: TGTGCCAGCAGTGTTACGGGGCCCTCCTACAATGAGCAGTTCTTC. This translates into CASSVTGPSYNEQFF.

The sample holds many counts of this clonotype. The chain employs TRBV20-1 and TRBJ2-7; a possible D gene is TRBD1 (7 bases). Trimming left V 3 bases short and J 2 bases short, with 23 bases between. CDR1 DFQATT and CDR2 SNEGSKA come from the germline V gene (reference sequence). The CDR3 has 17 amino acids. CDR3 region: CSARARGRDSGTYEQYF. Written as DNA, the CDR3 is TGCAGTGCTAGGGCCAGGGGGAGAGATAGCGGCACCTACGAGCAGTACTTC.

This chain uses TRBV7-6 with TRBJ2-3; TRBD2 matches at 14 bases. With 6 bases clipped from V and 1 base from J, the junction kept 6 bases outside the gene matches. The CDR3 runs to 17 residues. Germline V gene lookup returns CDR1 SGHVS and CDR2 FNYEAQ. This CDR3 reads CASRAGLAGDCTDTQYF. For the CDR3, the DNA is TGTGCCAGCAGGGCGGGACTAGCGGGAGACTGCACAGATACGCAGTATTTT.

Remarks on this clonotype: One base away lies a much larger clone, so this may be a sequencing read error. The rearrangement links TRBV28 to TRBJ2-1, with TRBD2 as a possible D gene (5 bases). Trimming cost V 7 bases and J 6 bases, with 13 bases left between them. CDR1 and CDR2 (germline): MDHEN, SYDVKM. This CDR3 contains 13 residues. CDR3 DNA: TGTGCCAGCATGTTGGGGAGACGCAATGAGCAGTTCTTC. Amino acid sequence: CASMLGRRNEQFF.

The chain uses TRBV24-1 and TRBJ1-2, with D maybe TRBD1 (5 bases). The CDR3 consists of 13 residues. V lost 2 bases and J lost 8, with 11 bases in between. CDR1 and CDR2 from the germline V gene are KGHDR and SFDVKD. This CDR3 reads CATSDWAGKGYTF. CDR3 DNA: TGTGCCACCAGTGATTGGGCAGGGAAGGGCTACACCTTC.

This clonotype was observed many times. The chain uses TRBV7-2 and TRBJ1-2; D call uncertain. The CDR3 spans 14 residues. Deletions cut 0 bases from V and 1 base from J, with 6 bases between. Germline V gene sequence: CDR1 SGHTA, CDR2 FQGNSA. In nucleotides, the CDR3 is TGTGCCAGCAGCTTAGCGTTGGGTAACTATGGCTACACCTTC. Translating it yields CASSLALGNYGYTF.

This clonotype was seen many times. This chain joins TRBV6-5 and TRBJ1-6, with D maybe TRBD1 (6 bases). The V and J ends lost 6 bases and 5 bases respectively, with 14 bases between them. There are 15 residues in the CDR3. In germline, CDR1 is MNHEY, CDR2 SVGAGI. CDR3 sequence: CASRYGTLNNSPLHF. CDR3 coding DNA: TGTGCCAGCAGATACGGGACACTGAATAATTCACCCCTCCACTTT.

Ten or more counts support this clonotype. One base away lies a much larger clone, so this may be a sequencing read error. The chain is built from TRBV20-1 and TRBJ2-7; the D is unclear. This CDR3 has 11 residues. The germline CDR1 and CDR2 sequences are DFQATT and SNEGSKA (reference sequence). The DNA for the CDR3 is TGCAGTGCTAGGACCACCTACGAGCAGTCCTTC. It yields the protein CSARTTYEQSF.

This clonotype was seen repeatedly, ten times or more. A clone one base away is much larger, so this may be a read error. The chain employs TRBV20-1 and TRBJ2-3; 11 nucleotides match TRBD2. The CDR3 has 18 residues. Trimming at V came to 6 bases and at J to 2 bases, leaving 16 bases not matched to a gene. Germline loops: CDR1 DFQATT, CDR2 SNEGSKA (reference sequence). Here the CDR3 reads CSAMTSGTGSAHTDTQYF. The CDR3 DNA reads TGCAGTGCCATGACTAGCGGGACCGGTTCGGCCCACACAGATACGCAGTATTTT.

In its sample, this clonotype is medium-sized (0.01 to 0.1%). The rearrangement links TRBV15 to TRBJ2-7; 7 positions agree with TRBD2. Trimming took 0 bases from V and 0 from J; bases not matched to a gene: 2. Germline V gene lookup returns CDR1 LNHNV and CDR2 YYDKDF (reference sequence). The CDR3 is made up of 15 amino acids. CDR3 protein: CATSREGGSSYEQYF. The CDR3 nucleotides are TGTGCCACCAGCAGAGAAGGCGGGAGCTCCTACGAGCAGTACTTC. The full variable domain, completed using reference TRBV15 and TRBJ2-7, is DAMVIQNPRYQVTQFGKPVTLSCSQTLNHNVMYWYQQKSSQAPKLLFHYYDKDFNNEADTPDNFQSRRPNTSFCFLDIRSPGLGDTAMYLCATSREGGSSYEQYFGPGTRLTVT.

The J gene is TRBJ2-7, the V gene TRBV4-2; TRBD2 matches at 11 bases. CDR1 is LGHNA and CDR2 is YNFKEQ in the germline V gene. The trim removed 0 bases at V and 2 bases at J, leaving 3 bases unmatched. The CDR3 has 16 amino acids. CDR3 nucleotides: TGTGCCAGCAGCCAAGAGGGACTAGCGGAGACCTACGAGCAGTACTTC. It encodes CASSQEGLAETYEQYF.

This clonotype was counted many times. The chain joins TRBV10-3 to TRBJ2-1; TRBD2 aligns across 10 bases. The CDR3 spans 13 residues. Germline V CDR1 and CDR2: ENHRY, SYGVKD. J gave up 12 bases and V 2 bases, and 4 bases lay outside the gene matches. The CDR3 is CAISEATSGAQFF. For the CDR3, the DNA is TGTGCCATCAGTGAGGCCACTAGCGGGGCGCAGTTCTTC.

The chain is built from TRBV7-2 and TRBJ2-5, with D maybe TRBD2 (6 bases). CDR3 size: 16 residues. In germline, CDR1 is SGHTA, CDR2 FQGNSA. Between the trimmed V and J ends, which lost 0 bases and 5 bases, there was a span of 16 bases. For the CDR3, the DNA is TGTGCCAGCAGCTTAGCGACTAGTGGGGGGTGGGAGACCCAGTACTTC. Protein sequence: CASSLATSGGWETQYF.

This clonotype was detected ten times or more. This chain joins TRBV13 and TRBJ2-1; D not resolved. From germline, CDR1 is PRHDT and CDR2 FYEKMQ (reference sequence). The CDR3 has 15 amino acids. V dropped 2 bases and J dropped 7 bases, with 15 bases sitting between them. CDR3 region: CASSLRVARNNEQFF. The CDR3, as DNA: TGTGCCAGCAGCTTACGGGTAGCTCGGAATAATGAGCAGTTCTTC.

The gene calls are TRBV20-1 and TRBJ2-1, with 13 bases fitting TRBD2. Germline CDR1 and CDR2: DFQATT and SNEGSKA (reference sequence). J was trimmed by 9 bases and V by 6 bases; bases with no gene match: 11. This CDR3 is 15 amino acids long. Here the CDR3 reads CSAEGLAGAGFEQFF. CDR3 DNA: TGCAGTGCGGAAGGACTAGCGGGAGCGGGGTTTGAGCAGTTCTTC.

Ten or more counts support this clonotype. V gene TRBV5-5 combines with J gene TRBJ2-1; a possible D gene is TRBD2 (6 bases). With 0 bases removed from V and 5 bases from J, the gap between germline ends came to 12 bases. Germline CDR1 is SGHKS and CDR2 is YYEKEE (reference sequence). The CDR3 loop spans 15 amino acids. The CDR3 coding sequence is TGTGCCAGCAGCTTGGCATCCGGGAGAGACAATGAGCAGTTCTTC. Its protein is CASSLASGRDNEQFF.

The chain carries TRBV7-3 and TRBJ2-7; no reliable D call. The CDR3 runs 14 residues. The germline V gene has CDR1 SGHTA and CDR2 FQGTGA. Trimming took 5 bases from V and 0 from J, leaving 11 bases between them. The CDR3 loop reads CASSLGPSSYEQYF. The CDR3 region has the DNA TGTGCCAGCAGCCTCGGGCCTAGCTCCTACGAGCAGTACTTC.

The chain has TRBV7-2 and TRBJ2-1, with TRBD1 identical over 10 bases. V lost 6 bases to trimming and J lost 10 bases; unmatched junction nucleotides: 21. Germline lookup yields CDR1 SGHTA and CDR2 FQGNSA. This CDR3 contains 18 residues. The CDR3 reads CASSEIRDRGTLNEEQFF. In DNA form, the CDR3 reads TGTGCCAGCAGTGAAATCCGGGACAGGGGTACCCTCAATGAGGAGCAGTTCTTC. Drawing the rest from reference TRBV7-2 and TRBJ2-1, the complete variable domain is GAGVSQSPSNKVTEKGKDVELRCDPISGHTALYWYRQSLGQGLEFLIYFQGNSAPDKSGLPSDRFSAERTGGSVSTLTIQRTQQEDSAVYLCASSEIRDRGTLNEEQFFGPGTRLTVL.